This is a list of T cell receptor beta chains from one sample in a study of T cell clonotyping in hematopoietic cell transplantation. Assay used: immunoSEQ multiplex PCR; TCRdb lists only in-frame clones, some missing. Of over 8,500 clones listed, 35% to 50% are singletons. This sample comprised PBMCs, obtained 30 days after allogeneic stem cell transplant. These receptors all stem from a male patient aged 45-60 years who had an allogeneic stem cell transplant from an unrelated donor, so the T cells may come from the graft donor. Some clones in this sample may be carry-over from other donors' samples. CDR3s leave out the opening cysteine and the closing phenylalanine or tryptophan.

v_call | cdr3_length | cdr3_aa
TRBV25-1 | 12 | ASGGQGGFSPLH
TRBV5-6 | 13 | ASSFRGSGANVLT
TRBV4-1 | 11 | ASSFTMNTEAF
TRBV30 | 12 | AWSVLGGTAEQF
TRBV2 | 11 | AFRRDFNTEAF
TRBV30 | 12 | ASSRASSYNEQF
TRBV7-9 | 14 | ASSTTSGMGTDTQY
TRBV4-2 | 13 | ASSPHIGLAGELF
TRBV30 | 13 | AWSVGRLNTGELF
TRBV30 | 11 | AWSPGPGLGYT
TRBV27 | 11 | ASSSSIQAGYT
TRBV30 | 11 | AWSEGYGDGYT
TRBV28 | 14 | ASSLPRSDLGYEQY
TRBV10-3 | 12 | AISNSGRAGEQY
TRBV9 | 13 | ASSPWDSFSYEQY
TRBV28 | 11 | ALTPGGVDGYT
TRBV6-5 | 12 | ASTRGGNTDTQY
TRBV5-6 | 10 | ASSNGETEAF
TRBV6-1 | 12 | ASSASDRFTEAF
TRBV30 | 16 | AWSRARTSGSSGETQY
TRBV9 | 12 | ASSVSGGSHEQY
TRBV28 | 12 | ASSPRLGNSPLH
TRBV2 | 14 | ASTLLPGLGTGELF
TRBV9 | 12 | ASSGSGSRETQY
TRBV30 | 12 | AWSGEGGGQPQH
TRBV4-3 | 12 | ASSQFQGPYEQY
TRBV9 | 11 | ASSVGGSETQY
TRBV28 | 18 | ASSLGPGTSGSRPYNEQF
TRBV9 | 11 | ASSVGSNQPQH
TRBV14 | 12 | ASSLLQGYTEAF
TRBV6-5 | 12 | ASSYGLASYEQY
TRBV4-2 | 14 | ASSQVTGDTNYGYT
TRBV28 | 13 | ASSLYRPGANVLT
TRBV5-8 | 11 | ASPQIRVKPQH